The source of this T cell receptor beta chain is a study of blood T cell repertoires in COVID-19. Overall study: Sources were T cells, B-cell-depleted T cells, or PBMCs; the material itself was cDNA or gDNA.

Enrollment of patients from Seattle took place during active infection, with longitudinal follow-up. How the authors handled the data: From reference gene primer amplification, estimates of nucleated cell counts were derived. The method was immunoSEQ multiplex PCR; TCRdb's version includes in-frame clones alone and lacks a portion of them. The V and J calls and clone size are taken from that table; D and trimming were inferred from the DNA. The top ten clones hold 20% to 25% of a sample with around 52,000 clones, about nine tenths of them seen once. In germline, CDR1 is SGDLS, CDR2 YYNGEE. The CDR3 spans 16 residues. Trimming took 2 bases from V and 4 from J; bases not matched to a gene: 3.

This receptor was obtained from a woman at least 80 years old with COVID-19, enrolled during active disease. Source material: peripheral blood. The chain carries TRBV9 and TRBJ2-1; TRBD2 aligns across 13 bases. In DNA form, the CDR3 reads TGTGCCAGCAGCGTTGGACTAGCGGGGGATTACAATGAGCAGTTCTTC. Encoded protein: CASSVGLAGDYNEQFF.